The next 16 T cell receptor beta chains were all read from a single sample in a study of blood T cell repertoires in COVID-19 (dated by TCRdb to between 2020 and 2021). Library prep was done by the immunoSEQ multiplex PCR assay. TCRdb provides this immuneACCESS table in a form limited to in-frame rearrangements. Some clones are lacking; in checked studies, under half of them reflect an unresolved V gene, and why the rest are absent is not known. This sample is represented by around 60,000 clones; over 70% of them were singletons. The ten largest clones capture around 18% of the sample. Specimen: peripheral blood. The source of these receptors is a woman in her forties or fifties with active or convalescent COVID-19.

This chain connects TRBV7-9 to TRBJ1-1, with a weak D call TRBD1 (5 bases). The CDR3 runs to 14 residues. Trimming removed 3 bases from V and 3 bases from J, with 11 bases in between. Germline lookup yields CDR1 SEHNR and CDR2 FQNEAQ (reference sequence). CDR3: CASSFGPGDTEAFF. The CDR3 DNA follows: TGTGCCAGCAGCTTCGGACCGGGGGACACTGAAGCTTTCTTT.

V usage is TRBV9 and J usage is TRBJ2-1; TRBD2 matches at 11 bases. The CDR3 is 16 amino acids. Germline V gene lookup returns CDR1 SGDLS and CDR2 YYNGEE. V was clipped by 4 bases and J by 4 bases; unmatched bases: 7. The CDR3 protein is CASSPTGTSGYNEQFF. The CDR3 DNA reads TGTGCCAGCAGCCCGACCGGGACTAGCGGATACAATGAGCAGTTCTTC.

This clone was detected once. The chain's CDR3 is CAWSRGTEAFF. The CDR3 bases are TGTGCCTGGTCTAGGGGCACTGAAGCTTTCTTT. The gene calls are TRBV30 and TRBJ1-1; a weak D match, TRBD1 (5 bases). V gave up 5 bases and J gave up 4 bases, with 8 bases separating them. CDR3 length: 11 residues. CDR1 GTSNPN and CDR2 SVGIG come from the germline V gene (reference sequence).

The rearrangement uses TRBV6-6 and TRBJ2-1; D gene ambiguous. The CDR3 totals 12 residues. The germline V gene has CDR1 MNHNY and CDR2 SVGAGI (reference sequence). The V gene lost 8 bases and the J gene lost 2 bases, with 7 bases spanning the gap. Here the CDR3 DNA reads TGTGCCAGCGATAGCCCCTACAATGAGCAGTTCTTC. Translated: CASDSPYNEQFF.

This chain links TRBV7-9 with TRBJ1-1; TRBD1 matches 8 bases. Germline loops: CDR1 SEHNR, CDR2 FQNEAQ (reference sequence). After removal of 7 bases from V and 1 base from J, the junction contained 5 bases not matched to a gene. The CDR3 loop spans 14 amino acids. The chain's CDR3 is CASTPGQANTEAFF. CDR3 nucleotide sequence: TGTGCCAGCACCCCGGGACAGGCGAACACTGAAGCTTTCTTT.

CDR3 amino acids: CASSPGTREKLFF. The CDR3 DNA sequence: TGCGCCAGCAGCCCCGGGACAAGGGAAAAACTGTTTTTT. The J gene is TRBJ1-4, the V gene TRBV5-1; possible D gene TRBD1, 6 bases. Trimming took off 4 bases at V and 8 bases at J, with 12 bases between the two ends. Looked up from germline, CDR1 is SGHRS and CDR2 is YFSETQ. The CDR3 runs 13 residues.

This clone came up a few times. The CDR3 reads CASSQDSGSYSYNEQFF. The CDR3 DNA is TGTGCCAGCAGCCAAGACTCCGGTTCCTACTCCTACAATGAGCAGTTCTTC. The genes are TRBV4-2 and TRBJ2-1; D is unclear. The CDR3 runs to 17 residues. The germline V and J ends were trimmed by 0 bases and 0 bases, with 12 bases remaining between them. Germline loops: CDR1 LGHNA, CDR2 YNFKEQ.

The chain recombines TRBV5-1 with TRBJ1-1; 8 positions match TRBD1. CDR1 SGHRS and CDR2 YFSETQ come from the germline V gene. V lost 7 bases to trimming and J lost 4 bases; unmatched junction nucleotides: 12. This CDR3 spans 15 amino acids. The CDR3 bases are TGCGCCAGCTCCGCAGGGGGCAGCATTAGCACTGAAGCTTTCTTT. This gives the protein CASSAGGSISTEAFF.

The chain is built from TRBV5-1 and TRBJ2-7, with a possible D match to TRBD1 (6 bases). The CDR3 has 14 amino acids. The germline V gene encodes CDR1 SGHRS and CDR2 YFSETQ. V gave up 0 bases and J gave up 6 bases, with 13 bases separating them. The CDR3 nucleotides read TGCGCCAGCAGCTTGGACAGGGAAGGGTTCGAGCAGTACTTC. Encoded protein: CASSLDREGFEQYF.

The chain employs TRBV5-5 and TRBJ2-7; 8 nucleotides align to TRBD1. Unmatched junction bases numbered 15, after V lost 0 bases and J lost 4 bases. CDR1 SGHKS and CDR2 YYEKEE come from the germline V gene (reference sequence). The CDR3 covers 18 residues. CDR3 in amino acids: CASSLGLLTGERWYEQYF. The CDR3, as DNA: TGTGCCAGCAGCTTGGGCCTCTTGACAGGGGAAAGATGGTACGAGCAGTACTTC.

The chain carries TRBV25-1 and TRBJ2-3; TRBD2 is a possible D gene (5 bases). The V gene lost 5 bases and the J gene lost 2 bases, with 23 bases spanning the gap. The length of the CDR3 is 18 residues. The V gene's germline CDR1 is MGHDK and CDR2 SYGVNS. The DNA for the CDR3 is TGTGCCAGCAGTCACCTAGGACCCTCCGGGATGTCCACAGATACGCAGTATTTT. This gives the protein CASSHLGPSGMSTDTQYF.

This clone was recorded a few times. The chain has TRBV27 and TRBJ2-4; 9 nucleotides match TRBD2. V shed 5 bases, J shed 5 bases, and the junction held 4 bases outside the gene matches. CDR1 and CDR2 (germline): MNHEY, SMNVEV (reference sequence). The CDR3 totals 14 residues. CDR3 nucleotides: TGTGCCAGCAGTCCTAGCGGGGTTCAAAACATTCAGTACTTC. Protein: CASSPSGVQNIQYF.

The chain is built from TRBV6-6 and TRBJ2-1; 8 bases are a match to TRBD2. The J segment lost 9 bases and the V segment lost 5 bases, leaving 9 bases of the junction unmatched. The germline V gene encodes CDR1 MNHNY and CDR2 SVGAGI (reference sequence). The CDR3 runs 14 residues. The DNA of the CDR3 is TGTGCCAGCAGTCGGCGGGAGGCCGGGGGTGAGCAGTTCTTC. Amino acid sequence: CASSRREAGGEQFF.

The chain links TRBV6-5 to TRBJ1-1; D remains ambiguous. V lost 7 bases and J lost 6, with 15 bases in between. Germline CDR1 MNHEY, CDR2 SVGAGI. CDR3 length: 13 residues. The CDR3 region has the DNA TGTGCCAGCACCCGGAGAGACCGGGCTGAAGCTTTCTTT. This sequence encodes CASTRRDRAEAFF.

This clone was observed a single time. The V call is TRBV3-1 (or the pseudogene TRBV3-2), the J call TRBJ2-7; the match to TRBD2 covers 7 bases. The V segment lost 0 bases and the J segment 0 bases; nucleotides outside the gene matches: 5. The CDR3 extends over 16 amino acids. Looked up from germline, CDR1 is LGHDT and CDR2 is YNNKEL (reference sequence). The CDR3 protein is CASSQDRLAISYEQYF. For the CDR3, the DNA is TGTGCCAGCAGCCAAGACCGACTAGCTATCTCCTACGAGCAGTACTTC.

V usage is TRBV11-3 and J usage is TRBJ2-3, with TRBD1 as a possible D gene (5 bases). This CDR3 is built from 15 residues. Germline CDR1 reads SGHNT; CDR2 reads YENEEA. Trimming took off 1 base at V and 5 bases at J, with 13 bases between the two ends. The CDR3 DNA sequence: TGTGCCAGCAGCTTAGGGCTAGACAGTGAAGATACGCAGTATTTT. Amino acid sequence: CASSLGLDSEDTQYF.